This TCR beta chain was captured by sequencing in a study of breast tumors, draining lymph nodes, adjacent tissues. MiXCR was run by TCRdb on the multiplex PCR reads, yielding one entry per CDR3 protein. The table includes nearly 200,000 distinct CDR3 sequences, roughly 31% detected once. Breast cancer patients provided tissue from their axillary draining lymph nodes. Per germline, CDR1 SQVTM and CDR2 ANQGSEA. Trimming removed 8 bases at V and 6 bases at J, with 17 bases between. CDR3 length equals 13 residues. This receptor was taken from a female donor with breast cancer. Some clones in this sample may be carry-over from other donors' samples. What was sequenced was axillary lymph node tissue. The V call is TRBV29-1, the J call TRBJ2-1, with D perhaps being TRBD1 or TRBD2 (6 bases each). CDR3 sequence: CSSGGGRGNEQFF. DNA for the CDR3: TGCAGCTCCGGAGGGGGGCGGGGCAATGAGCAGTTCTTC.